Below, 4 T cell receptor beta chains from the same sample are listed, as sequenced in a study of technical replicates of blood from a few donors. Here immunoSEQ multiplex PCR was the method, and the copy in TCRdb shows in-frame clones only, minus some. Of tens of thousands of clones listed, roughly 92% are singletons. What was sequenced was T cells isolated from PBMCs. The receptors were sampled from a human donor in good health.

The rearrangement links TRBV6-1 to TRBJ2-7; 14 nucleotides align to TRBD2. In germline, CDR1 is MNHNS, CDR2 SASEGT. J gave up 3 bases and V 4 bases, and 8 bases lay outside the gene matches. There are 17 residues in the CDR3. The CDR3, as DNA: TGTGCCAGCAGTGGACTAGCGGGAGGGCCTAGTGACTACGAGCAGTACTTC. Translation: CASSGLAGGPSDYEQYF.

CDR3 region: CASSESPPYEQYF. The CDR3 nucleotides are TGTGCCAGCAGTGAAAGCCCACCCTACGAGCAGTACTTC. The V call is TRBV2, the J call TRBJ2-7; D remains unclear. The CDR3 length is 13 residues. V was pared by 2 bases and J by 2 bases, with 7 bases between. CDR1 SNHLY and CDR2 FYNNEI come from the germline V gene.

This sequence joins TRBV11-3 and TRBJ2-3; 8 bases match TRBD1. The CDR3 contains 15 residues. Looked up from germline, CDR1 is SGHNT and CDR2 is YENEEA. The J segment lost 2 bases and the V segment lost 1 base, leaving 2 bases of the junction unmatched. This CDR3 reads CASSLGGQVTDTQYF. In nucleotides, the CDR3 is TGTGCCAGCAGCTTAGGGGGACAGGTCACAGATACGCAGTATTTT.

The CDR3 is CASIHRGTNEKLFF. The CDR3 bases are TGTGCCAGCATTCACAGGGGCACTAATGAAAAACTGTTTTTT. The chain uses TRBV6-5 and TRBJ1-4; 7 bases agree with TRBD1. This CDR3 has 14 amino acids. Germline CDR1 is MNHEY and CDR2 is SVGAGI. The J segment lost 2 bases and the V segment lost 7 bases, leaving 4 bases of the junction unmatched.